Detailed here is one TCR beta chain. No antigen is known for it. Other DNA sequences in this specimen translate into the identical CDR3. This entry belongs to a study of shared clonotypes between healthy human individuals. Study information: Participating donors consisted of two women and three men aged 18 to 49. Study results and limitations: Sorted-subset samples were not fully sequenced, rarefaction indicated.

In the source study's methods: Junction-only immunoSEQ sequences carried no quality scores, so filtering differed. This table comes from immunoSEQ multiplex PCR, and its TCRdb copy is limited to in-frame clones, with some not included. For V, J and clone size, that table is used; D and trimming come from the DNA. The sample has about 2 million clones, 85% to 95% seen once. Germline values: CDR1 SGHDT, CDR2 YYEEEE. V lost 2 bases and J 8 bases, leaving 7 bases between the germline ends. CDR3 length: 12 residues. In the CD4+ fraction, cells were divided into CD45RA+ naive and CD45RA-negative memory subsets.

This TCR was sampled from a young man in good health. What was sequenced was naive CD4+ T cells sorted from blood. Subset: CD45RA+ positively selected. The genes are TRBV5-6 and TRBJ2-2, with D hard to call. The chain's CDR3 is CASSLSSGELFF. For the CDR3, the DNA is TGTGCCAGCAGCTTAAGTTCGGGGGAGCTGTTTTTT.